Listed here are 21 T cell receptor beta chains from one sample, sequenced in a study of identical twins. TCRdb itself ran the 5' RACE reads through MiXCR, one entry per CDR3 protein. This sample carries 300,000 to 400,000 distinct CDR3 sequences, 10% to 15% of them seen once, and the ten largest clones take 7.2%. These data were also filed under a second study, of yellow fever vaccine responses in identical twins.

Sequenced material: CD8+ T cells sorted from blood. The receptor source for this set is a woman younger than 30 in good health.

There are many counts of this clonotype. The chain has TRBV29-1 and TRBJ2-1; TRBD2 is a possible D gene (5 bases). Per the germline V gene, CDR1 is SQVTM and CDR2 is ANQGSEA. The CDR3 has 15 residues. The V end lost 5 bases, the J end lost 7 bases, and 21 bases lay between the germline ends. CDR3 region: CSVFPLDNPGNEQFF. In DNA, the CDR3 is TGCAGCGTTTTTCCTCTCGACAACCCGGGGAATGAGCAGTTCTTC.

This clonotype was recorded at least ten times. The CDR3 sequence: CASSFQPGHEQFF. As DNA, the CDR3 is TGTGCCAGCAGTTTCCAACCGGGACATGAGCAGTTCTTC. The chain employs TRBV12-3 or TRBV12-4 and TRBJ2-1; D may match TRBD1 or TRBD2 (5 bases each). V was shortened by 3 bases and J by 8 bases, with 11 bases between the two germline ends. CDR3 size: 13 residues.

This clonotype was seen repeatedly, ten times or more. CDR3 protein: CASSPGLAGVYEQYF. As DNA, the CDR3 is TGTGCCAGCAGCCCTGGACTAGCGGGAGTCTACGAGCAGTACTTC. The chain uses TRBV9 and TRBJ2-7, with 13 bases matching TRBD2. Trimming at V came to 4 bases and at J to 3 bases, leaving 4 bases not matched to a gene. The CDR3 covers 15 residues. The V gene's germline CDR1 is SGDLS and CDR2 YYNGEE.

The chain couples TRBV5-5 to TRBJ2-2; 8 bases line up with TRBD1. The CDR3 is 14 residues long. Germline CDR1 SGHKS, CDR2 YYEKEE (reference sequence). Trimming cost V 6 bases and J 9 bases; bases outside gene matches: 10. The CDR3 region is CASILTGGSRELFF. CDR3 DNA sequence: TGTGCCAGCATCCTTACAGGGGGAAGCCGGGAGCTGTTTTTT.

In this sample, this clonotype is medium-sized. The rearrangement links TRBV2 to TRBJ1-1; a weak D match, TRBD1 (5 bases). This CDR3 has 12 residues. Per the germline V gene, CDR1 is SNHLY and CDR2 is FYNNEI. V was clipped by 8 bases and J by 3 bases, with 10 bases between them. The CDR3 region has the DNA TGTGCCAGCCAACAGGCGTACACTGAAGCTTTCTTT. Translating it yields CASQQAYTEAFF.

The chain is built from TRBV10-1 and TRBJ2-7; 7 bases are shared with TRBD1. This CDR3 has 14 amino acids. Germline loops: CDR1 WNHNN, CDR2 SYGVQD (reference sequence). The V segment lost 9 bases and the J segment 3 bases; nucleotides outside the gene matches: 11. Here the CDR3 DNA reads TGCGCCAGGAAGCTAGGGACAGTCCTCTACGAGCAGTACTTC. Translated, it gives CARKLGTVLYEQYF.

The chain carries TRBV4-2 and TRBJ1-4, with 8 bases fitting TRBD1. This CDR3 region has 16 residues. With V trimmed by 4 bases and J by 4 bases, 8 bases remained unmatched. From germline, CDR1 is LGHNA and CDR2 YNFKEQ. In nucleotides, the CDR3 is TGTGCCAGCAGCCTTATAGCGGGACAGGATAATGAAAAACTGTTTTTT. It codes for CASSLIAGQDNEKLFF.

This clonotype was found a few times. The chain couples TRBV27 to TRBJ2-7, with 8 bases aligning to TRBD1. Trimming removed 8 bases from V and 2 bases from J; junction bases left unmatched: 2. The germline CDR1 and CDR2 sequences are MNHEY and SMNVEV (reference sequence). This CDR3 has 12 amino acids. In DNA form, the CDR3 reads TGTGCCAGCGGGACAGGAACCTACGAGCAGTACTTC. This sequence encodes CASGTGTYEQYF.

A few counts support this clonotype. The chain employs TRBV14 and TRBJ2-1; D is ambiguous. V lost 3 bases and J 3 bases, leaving 21 bases between the germline ends. The CDR3 is made up of 18 amino acids. Germline lookup yields CDR1 SGHDN and CDR2 FVKESK. CDR3 sequence reads: CASSHLILTGMFYNEQFF. CDR3 nucleotides: TGTGCCAGCAGCCACCTAATCCTGACCGGCATGTTCTACAATGAGCAGTTCTTC.

This clonotype was recorded many times. V gene TRBV21-1 combines with J gene TRBJ2-7. TRBV21-1 is shown as a pseudogene. This CDR3 is built from 15 residues. The CDR3 DNA is TGTGCCAGCAGCAAGGAGACTCGGAAGAAGCTCGAGCAGTACGTC. Translated: CASSKETRKKLEQYV.

The V gene is TRBV24-1, the J gene TRBJ2-2, with a possible D match to TRBD1 (6 bases). V lost 2 bases, J lost 1 base, and 22 bases lay in between. CDR3 size: 20 residues. CDR1 and CDR2 (germline): KGHDR, SFDVKD. The CDR3 region is CATSDSRAIYRVGNTGELFF. The DNA for the CDR3 is TGTGCCACCAGTGATTCGCGCGCGATCTACAGGGTTGGGAACACCGGGGAGCTGTTTTTT.

This clonotype was found a few times. This sequence joins TRBV20-1 and TRBJ2-1; D call uncertain. V was pared by 1 base and J by 5 bases, with 12 bases between. Germline V gene data show CDR1 as DFQATT and CDR2 as SNEGSKA (reference sequence). The CDR3 is 14 residues long. CDR3 coding DNA: TGCAGTGCTAGAGCGGTAAGCGTCGACAATGAGCAGTTCTTC. Translating it yields CSARAVSVDNEQFF.

This chain links TRBV9 with TRBJ2-7; D unclear. Germline assignment: CDR1 SGDLS and CDR2 YYNGEE. CDR3 size: 13 residues. The V gene lost 0 bases and the J gene lost 3 bases, with 7 bases spanning the gap. The CDR3 nucleotides are TGTGCCAGCAGCGTAGATGAGGACTACGAGCAGTACTTC. This gives the protein CASSVDEDYEQYF. Full variable domain (missing parts from reference TRBV9 and TRBJ2-7): DSGVTQTPKHLITATGQRVTLRCSPRSGDLSVYWYQQSLDQGLQFLIQYYNGEERAKGNILERFSAQQFPDLHSELNLSSLELGDSALYFCASSVDEDYEQYFGPGTRLTVT.

This rearrangement joins TRBV29-1 to TRBJ2-7; maybe TRBD2 (5 bases). Germline values: CDR1 SQVTM, CDR2 ANQGSEA. This CDR3 spans 10 amino acids. Trimming removed 5 bases from V and 4 bases from J, with 6 bases in between. CDR3 nucleotide sequence: TGCAGCGTTCGGGGTTACGAGCAGTACTTC. It specifies CSVRGYEQYF.

Only a few counts were recorded for this clonotype. The chain couples TRBV28 to TRBJ2-5; 9 positions match TRBD1. J gave up 0 bases and V 1 base, and 15 bases lay outside the gene matches. The CDR3 sequence is 20 residues long. Germline V gene data show CDR1 as MDHEN and CDR2 as SYDVKM. This CDR3 reads CASSLSIGPPGQGYQETQYF. CDR3 DNA: TGTGCCAGCAGTTTATCCATAGGCCCCCCGGGACAGGGCTACCAAGAGACCCAGTACTTC.

This clonotype has only a few counts. This rearrangement joins TRBV24-1 to TRBJ1-1; D uncertain. The CDR3 has 14 amino acids. Deletions cut 3 bases from V and 7 bases from J, with 14 bases between. Looked up from germline, CDR1 is KGHDR and CDR2 is SFDVKD. The CDR3 sequence: CATSDPFDGSEAFF. The CDR3 DNA reads as TGTGCCACCAGTGATCCCTTTGATGGTAGTGAAGCTTTCTTT.

In this sample, this clonotype turned up a few times. The chain is built from TRBV10-3 and TRBJ1-3; possible D gene TRBD1, 5 bases. This CDR3 has 15 amino acids. The V end was cut by 10 bases, the J end by 0 bases, with 16 bases between. CDR1 ENHRY and CDR2 SYGVKD come from the germline V gene. The CDR3 reads CATRDSRSSGNTIYF. The CDR3 DNA is TGTGCCACTCGAGACAGTAGGAGCTCTGGAAACACCATATATTTT.

This clonotype came up many times. V and J are TRBV12-3 or TRBV12-4 and TRBJ1-5; the match to TRBD1 covers 7 bases. The CDR3 covers 15 residues. Unmatched junction bases numbered 7, after V lost 3 bases and J lost 5 bases. CDR3 protein: CASSLGDRADQPQHF. CDR3 DNA sequence: TGTGCCAGCAGTTTGGGCGACAGGGCCGATCAGCCCCAGCATTTT.

This clonotype was observed at least ten times. V and J are TRBV29-1 and TRBJ2-5; 11 nucleotides align to TRBD2. Germline trimming cut 2 bases from V and 9 bases from J; bases unmatched to any gene: 14. CDR1 is SQVTM and CDR2 is ANQGSEA in the germline V gene. The CDR3 covers 16 residues. The DNA for the CDR3 is TGCAGCGTTGAATGGCTAGCGGGAGGACCGGGAGTGGCCCAGTACTTC. It codes for CSVEWLAGGPGVAQYF.

This clonotype was observed a handful of times. The gene calls are TRBV11-1 and TRBJ1-2; the match to TRBD1 covers 9 bases. The V gene end was trimmed by 4 bases and the J gene end by 4 bases; junction bases not matched to a gene: 16. Germline loops: CDR1 SGHAT, CDR2 FQDESV (reference sequence). This CDR3 is 18 amino acids long. CDR3 protein: CASSSESRDRVAGYGYTF. The DNA for the CDR3 is TGTGCCAGCAGCTCCGAGTCCCGGGACAGGGTCGCGGGCTATGGCTACACCTTC.

CDR3: CASSPAGATNEKLFF. CDR3 in DNA: TGTGCCAGCAGCCCCGCAGGAGCAACTAATGAAAAACTGTTTTTT. The rearrangement joins TRBV7-9 to TRBJ1-4, with D uncertain. This CDR3 has 15 residues. With 5 bases removed from V and 0 bases from J, the gap between germline ends came to 10 bases. The germline V gene has CDR1 SEHNR and CDR2 FQNEAQ (reference sequence).